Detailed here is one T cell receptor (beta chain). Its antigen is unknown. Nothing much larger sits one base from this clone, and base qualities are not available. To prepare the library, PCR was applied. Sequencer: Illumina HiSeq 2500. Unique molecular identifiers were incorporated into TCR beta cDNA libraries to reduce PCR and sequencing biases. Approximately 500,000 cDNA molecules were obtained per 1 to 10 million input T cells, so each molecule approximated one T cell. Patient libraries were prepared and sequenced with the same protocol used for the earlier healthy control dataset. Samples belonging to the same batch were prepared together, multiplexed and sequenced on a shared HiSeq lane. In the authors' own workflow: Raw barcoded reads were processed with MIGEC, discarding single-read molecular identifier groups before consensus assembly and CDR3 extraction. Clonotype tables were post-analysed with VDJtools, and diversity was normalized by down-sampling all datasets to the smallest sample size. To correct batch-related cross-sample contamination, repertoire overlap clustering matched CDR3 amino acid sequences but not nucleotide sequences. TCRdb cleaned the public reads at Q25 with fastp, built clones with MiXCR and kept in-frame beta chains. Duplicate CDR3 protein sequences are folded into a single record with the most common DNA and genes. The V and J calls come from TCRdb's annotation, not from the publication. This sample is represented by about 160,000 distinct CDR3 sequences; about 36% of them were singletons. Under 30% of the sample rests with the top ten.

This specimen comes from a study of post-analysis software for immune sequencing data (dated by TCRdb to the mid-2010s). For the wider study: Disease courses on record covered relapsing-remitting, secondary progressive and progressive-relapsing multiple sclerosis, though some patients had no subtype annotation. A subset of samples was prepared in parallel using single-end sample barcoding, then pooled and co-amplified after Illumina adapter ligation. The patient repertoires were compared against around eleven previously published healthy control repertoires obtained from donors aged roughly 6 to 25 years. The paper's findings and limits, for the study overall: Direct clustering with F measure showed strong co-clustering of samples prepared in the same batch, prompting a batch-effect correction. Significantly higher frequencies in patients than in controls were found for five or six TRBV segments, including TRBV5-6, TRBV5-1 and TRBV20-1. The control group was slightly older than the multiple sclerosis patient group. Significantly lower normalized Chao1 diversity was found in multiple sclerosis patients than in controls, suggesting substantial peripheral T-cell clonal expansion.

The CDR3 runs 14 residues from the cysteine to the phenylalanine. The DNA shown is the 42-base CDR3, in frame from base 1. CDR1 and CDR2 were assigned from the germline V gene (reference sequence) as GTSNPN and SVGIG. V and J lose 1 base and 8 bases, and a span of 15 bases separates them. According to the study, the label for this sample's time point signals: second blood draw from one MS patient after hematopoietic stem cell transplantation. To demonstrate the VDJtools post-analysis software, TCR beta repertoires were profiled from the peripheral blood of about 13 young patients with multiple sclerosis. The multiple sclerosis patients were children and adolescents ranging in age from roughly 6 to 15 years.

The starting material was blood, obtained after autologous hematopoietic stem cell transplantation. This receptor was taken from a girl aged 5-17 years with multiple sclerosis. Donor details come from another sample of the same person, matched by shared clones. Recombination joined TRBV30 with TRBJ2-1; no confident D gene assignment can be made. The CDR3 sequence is CAWSAGSFTHEQFF. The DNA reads TGTGCCTGGAGTGCTGGGTCCTTCACCCATGAGCAGTTCTTC. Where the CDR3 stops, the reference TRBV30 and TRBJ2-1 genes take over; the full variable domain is SQTIHQWPATLVQPVGSPLSLECTVEGTSNPNLYWYRQAAGRGLQLLFYSVGIGQISSEVPQNLSASRPQDRQFILSSKKLLLSDSGFYLCAWSAGSFTHEQFFGPGTRLTVL.